What follows are 14 T cell receptor beta chains derived from one specimen sequenced in a study of CD8 T cells in Susac syndrome. Random hexamers served to reverse transcribe about 0.5 to 1 ug RNA. Each CDR3 protein is one row after TCRdb ran MiXCR on the immunoSEQ multiplex PCR reads. The sample carries roughly 200,000 distinct CDR3 sequences, about 95% recorded once. The sample taken for sequencing was CD4+ T cells from PBMCs. These receptors were collected from a human donor in good health.

This clonotype was found once. The rearrangement joins TRBV7-3 to TRBJ2-1, with D tentatively TRBD1 (6 bases). Trimming left V 5 bases short and J 7 bases short, with 18 bases between. The germline V gene encodes CDR1 SGHTA and CDR2 FQGTGA. This CDR3 is built from 15 residues. The CDR3 loop is CASSLKGVTDNEQFF. The CDR3, as DNA: TGTGCCAGCAGCCTAAAGGGGGTTACAGATAATGAGCAGTTCTTC.

The chain joins TRBV6-5 to TRBJ2-5; TRBD2 matches 8 bases. Germline V gene lookup returns CDR1 MNHEY and CDR2 SVGAGI. The V and J ends lost 0 bases and 6 bases, in that order; junction bases with no gene match: 9. The CDR3 is made up of 16 amino acids. Here the CDR3 reads CASSYSRGALEKTQYF. The CDR3 nucleotides are TGTGCCAGCAGTTACTCGCGGGGGGCGCTGGAAAAGACCCAGTACTTC.

The chain links TRBV30 to TRBJ2-1; TRBD2 aligns across 10 bases. The ends lost 7 bases at V and 5 bases at J; junction bases unmatched: 8. Germline CDR1 GTSNPN, CDR2 SVGIG (reference sequence). CDR3 length: 14 residues. The CDR3 is CALTRTSGNNEQFF. In DNA form, the CDR3 reads TGTGCCTTGACAAGGACTAGCGGAAACAATGAGCAGTTCTTC.

This chain connects TRBV7-2 to TRBJ2-3; D is tentatively TRBD1 or TRBD2 (6 bases each). Trimming left V 5 bases short and J 4 bases short, with 16 bases between. The CDR3 spans 15 residues. The V gene's germline CDR1 is SGHTA and CDR2 FQGNSA. CDR3 nucleotides: TGTGCCAGCAGCAGTGGGGGGCTAGTCTCAGATACGCAGTATTTT. This gives the protein CASSSGGLVSDTQYF.

This clonotype was counted between two and nine times. This chain connects TRBV19 to TRBJ2-7; tentatively, D is TRBD1 (6 bases). CDR3 length equals 13 residues. Trimming took off 5 bases at V and 4 bases at J, with 12 bases between the two ends. CDR1 and CDR2 (germline): LNHDA, SQIVND (reference sequence). The CDR3 here is CASSPRGRYEQYF. CDR3 sequence (DNA): TGTGCCAGTAGTCCCAGGGGACGTTACGAGCAGTACTTC.

The gene calls are TRBV29-1 and TRBJ2-3; D may correspond to TRBD1 or TRBD2 (6 bases each). This CDR3 region has 15 residues. V was pared by 6 bases and J by 5 bases, with 21 bases between. The germline V gene has CDR1 SQVTM and CDR2 ANQGSEA. For the CDR3, the DNA is TGCAGCGTGGGCCCCCGGGGGCCGAGGGGAGATACGCAGTATTTT. Translating gives CSVGPRGPRGDTQYF.

The V and J genes are TRBV29-1 and TRBJ2-3; 12 bases are a match to TRBD2. Per the germline V gene, CDR1 is SQVTM and CDR2 is ANQGSEA. The CDR3 covers 15 residues. J gave up 9 bases and V 2 bases, and 9 bases lay outside the gene matches. The CDR3 bases are TGCAGCGTTGAATACTCTAGCGGGAGGGCGGGGACGCAGTATTTT. It specifies CSVEYSSGRAGTQYF.

J is TRBJ2-7 and V is TRBV7-2; no clear D gene. CDR3 length equals 13 residues. Trimming left V 0 bases short and J 4 bases short, with 7 bases between. In germline, CDR1 is SGHTA, CDR2 FQGNSA. The CDR3 is CASSLAIPYEQYF. The CDR3 region has the DNA TGTGCCAGCAGCTTAGCGATACCGTACGAGCAGTACTTC. Using reference TRBV7-2 and TRBJ2-7 for the parts outside the CDR3, the full variable domain is GAGVSQSPSNKVTEKGKDVELRCDPISGHTALYWYRQSLGQGLEFLIYFQGNSAPDKSGLPSDRFSAERTGGSVSTLTIQRTQQEDSAVYLCASSLAIPYEQYFGPGTRLTVT.

V usage is TRBV14 and J usage is TRBJ2-1; D is undetermined. Germline V gives CDR1 SGHDN, CDR2 FVKESK. The CDR3 has 18 residues. The V end was cut by 4 bases, the J end by 0 bases, with 19 bases between. The CDR3 DNA reads as TGTGCCAGCAGCCGGTCGGTAGGGCGGACGAGCTCCTACAATGAGCAGTTCTTC. As protein: CASSRSVGRTSSYNEQFF.

The chain recombines TRBV7-6 with TRBJ2-5; weak D call: TRBD2 (5 bases). The CDR3 spans 16 residues. CDR1 and CDR2 from the germline V gene are SGHVS and FNYEAQ. Trimming shortened V by 5 bases and J by 5 bases, and 21 bases separated the two germline ends. The CDR3 coding sequence is TGTGCCAGCAGCCCCCTCCATGACTACGGTGGGGAGACCCAGTACTTC. It translates to CASSPLHDYGGETQYF. The whole variable domain, remainder taken from reference TRBV7-6 and TRBJ2-5, is GAGVSQSPRYKVTKRGQDVALRCDPISGHVSLYWYRQALGQGPEFLTYFNYEAQQDKSGLPNDRFSAERPEGSISTLTIQRTEQRDSAMYRCASSPLHDYGGETQYFGPGTRLLVL.

The rearrangement links TRBV7-9 to TRBJ2-3; the D call may be TRBD1 or TRBD2 (5 bases each). The CDR3 consists of 15 residues. Deletions cut 5 bases from V and 0 bases from J, with 12 bases between. Germline loops: CDR1 SEHNR, CDR2 FQNEAQ (reference sequence). CDR3 protein: CASSLKWGSTDTQYF. The CDR3 DNA follows: TGTGCCAGCAGCCTAAAATGGGGGAGCACAGATACGCAGTATTTT.

This clonotype has only one observation. The chain employs TRBV20-1 and TRBJ1-1, with 7 positions matching TRBD1. Germline CDR1 DFQATT, CDR2 SNEGSKA (reference sequence). V shed 4 bases, J shed 4 bases, and the junction held 3 bases outside the gene matches. CDR3 length: 12 residues. The CDR3 sequence: CSAKTGATEAFF. DNA for the CDR3: TGCAGTGCTAAAACAGGGGCCACTGAAGCTTTCTTT.

The chain carries TRBV29-1 and TRBJ2-7; 13 bases align to TRBD2. Germline V gene lookup returns CDR1 SQVTM and CDR2 ANQGSEA. Losses at the gene ends were 7 bases for V and 7 bases for J; bases not matched to a gene: 10. The CDR3 loop spans 14 amino acids. The CDR3 DNA reads TGCAGCGCACTTACTAGCGGGAGGGCTGATGAGCAGTACTTC. Translated: CSALTSGRADEQYF.

The chain employs TRBV6-2 or TRBV6-3 and TRBJ2-1; D unclear. Between the trimmed V and J ends, which lost 0 bases and 8 bases, there was a span of 8 bases. Germline CDR1 and CDR2: MNHEY and SVGEGT. The CDR3 spans 13 residues. The CDR3 region is CASSYSIVYEQFF. The CDR3 DNA reads as TGTGCCAGCAGTTACTCCATTGTATATGAGCAGTTCTTC.